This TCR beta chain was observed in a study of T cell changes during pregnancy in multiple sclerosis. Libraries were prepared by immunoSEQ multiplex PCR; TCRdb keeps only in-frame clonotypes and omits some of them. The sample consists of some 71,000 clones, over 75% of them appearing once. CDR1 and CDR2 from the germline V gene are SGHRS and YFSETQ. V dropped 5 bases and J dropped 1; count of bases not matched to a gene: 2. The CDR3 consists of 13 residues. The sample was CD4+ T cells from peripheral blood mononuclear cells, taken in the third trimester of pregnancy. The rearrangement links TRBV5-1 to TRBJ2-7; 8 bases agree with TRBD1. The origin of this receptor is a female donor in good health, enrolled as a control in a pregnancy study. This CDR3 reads CASRTGESYEQYF. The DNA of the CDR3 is TGCGCCAGCAGGACAGGGGAATCCTACGAGCAGTACTTC.